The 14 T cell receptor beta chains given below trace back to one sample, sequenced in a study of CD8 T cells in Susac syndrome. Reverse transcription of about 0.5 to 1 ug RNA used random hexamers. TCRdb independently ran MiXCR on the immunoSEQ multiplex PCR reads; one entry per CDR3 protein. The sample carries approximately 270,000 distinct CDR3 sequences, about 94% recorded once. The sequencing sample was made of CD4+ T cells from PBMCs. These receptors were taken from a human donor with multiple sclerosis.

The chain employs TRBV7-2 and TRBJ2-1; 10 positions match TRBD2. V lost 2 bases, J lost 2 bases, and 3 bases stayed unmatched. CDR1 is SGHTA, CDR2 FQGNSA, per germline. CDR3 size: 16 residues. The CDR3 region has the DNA TGTGCCAGCAGCTTATCGGGGACTAGCGCCTACAATGAGCAGTTCTTC. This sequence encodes CASSLSGTSAYNEQFF.

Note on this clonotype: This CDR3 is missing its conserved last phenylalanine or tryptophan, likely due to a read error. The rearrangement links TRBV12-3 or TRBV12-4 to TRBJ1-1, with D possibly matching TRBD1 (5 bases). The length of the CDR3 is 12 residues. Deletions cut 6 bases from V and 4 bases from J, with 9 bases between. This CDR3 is CASREGVTEAFL. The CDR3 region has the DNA TGTGCCAGCAGGGAAGGGGTCACTGAAGCTTTCCTT.

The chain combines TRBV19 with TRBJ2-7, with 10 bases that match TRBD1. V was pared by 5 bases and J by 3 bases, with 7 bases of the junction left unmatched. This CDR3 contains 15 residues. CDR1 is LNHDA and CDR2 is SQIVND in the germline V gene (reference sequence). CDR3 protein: CASSFAGTGDYEQYF. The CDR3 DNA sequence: TGTGCCAGTAGTTTCGCCGGGACAGGGGACTACGAGCAGTACTTC.

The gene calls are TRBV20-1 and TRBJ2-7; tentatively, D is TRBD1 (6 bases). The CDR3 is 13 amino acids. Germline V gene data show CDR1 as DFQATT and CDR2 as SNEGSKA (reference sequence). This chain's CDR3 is CTIQAGDSYEQYF. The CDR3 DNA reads TGCACCATACAGGCAGGGGACTCCTACGAGCAGTACTTC.

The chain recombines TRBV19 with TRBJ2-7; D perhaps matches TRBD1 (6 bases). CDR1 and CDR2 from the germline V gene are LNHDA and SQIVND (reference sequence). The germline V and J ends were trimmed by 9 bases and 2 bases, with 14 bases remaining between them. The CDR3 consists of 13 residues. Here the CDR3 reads CASKNRATYEQYF. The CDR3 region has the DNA TGTGCCAGCAAAAACAGGGCTACCTACGAGCAGTACTTC.

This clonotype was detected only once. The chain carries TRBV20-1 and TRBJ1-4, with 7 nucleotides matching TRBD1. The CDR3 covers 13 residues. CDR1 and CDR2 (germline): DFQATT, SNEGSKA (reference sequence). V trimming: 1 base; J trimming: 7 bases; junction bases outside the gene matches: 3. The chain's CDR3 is CSARGGGLEKLFF. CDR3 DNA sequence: TGCAGTGCTAGAGGAGGGGGCCTTGAAAAACTGTTTTTT.

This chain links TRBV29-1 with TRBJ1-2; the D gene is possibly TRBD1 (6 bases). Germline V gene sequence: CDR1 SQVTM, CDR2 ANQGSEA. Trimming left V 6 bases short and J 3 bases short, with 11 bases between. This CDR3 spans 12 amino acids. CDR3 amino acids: CSVEQGDYGYTF. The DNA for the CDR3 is TGCAGCGTCGAACAGGGAGACTATGGCTACACCTTC.

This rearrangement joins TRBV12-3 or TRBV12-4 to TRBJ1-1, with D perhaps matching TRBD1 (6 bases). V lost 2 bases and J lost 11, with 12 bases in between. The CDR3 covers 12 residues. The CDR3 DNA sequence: TGTGCCAGCAGTTTAACCAGGGGCCAGGCTTTCTTT. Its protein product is CASSLTRGQAFF.

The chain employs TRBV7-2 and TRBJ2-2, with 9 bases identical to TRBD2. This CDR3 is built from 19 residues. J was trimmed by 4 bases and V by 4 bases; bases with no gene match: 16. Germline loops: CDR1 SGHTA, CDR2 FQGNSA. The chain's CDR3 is CASSSGGAAAGGFTGELFF. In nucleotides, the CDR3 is TGTGCCAGCAGCTCAGGGGGAGCGGCAGCGGGAGGTTTCACCGGGGAGCTGTTTTTT.

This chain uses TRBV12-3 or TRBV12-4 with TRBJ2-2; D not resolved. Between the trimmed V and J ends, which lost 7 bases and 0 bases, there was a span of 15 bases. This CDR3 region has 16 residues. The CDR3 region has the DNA TGTGCCAGCACCCGGTCGGCAGGAACGAACACCGGGGAGCTGTTTTTT. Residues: CASTRSAGTNTGELFF.

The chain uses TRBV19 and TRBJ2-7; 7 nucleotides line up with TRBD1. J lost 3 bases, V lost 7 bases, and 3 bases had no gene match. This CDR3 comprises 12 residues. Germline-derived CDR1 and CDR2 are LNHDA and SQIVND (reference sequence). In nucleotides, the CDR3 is TGTGCCAGTAATGCAGGGGGCTACGAGCAGTACTTC. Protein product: CASNAGGYEQYF.

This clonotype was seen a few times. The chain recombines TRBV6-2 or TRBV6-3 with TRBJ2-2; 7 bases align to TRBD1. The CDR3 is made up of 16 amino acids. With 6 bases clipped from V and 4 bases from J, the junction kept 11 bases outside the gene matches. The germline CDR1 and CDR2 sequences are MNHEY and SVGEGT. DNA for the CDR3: TGTGCCAGCAGACGCCGGGACAGCCACTCCACCGGGGAGCTGTTTTTT. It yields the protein CASRRRDSHSTGELFF.

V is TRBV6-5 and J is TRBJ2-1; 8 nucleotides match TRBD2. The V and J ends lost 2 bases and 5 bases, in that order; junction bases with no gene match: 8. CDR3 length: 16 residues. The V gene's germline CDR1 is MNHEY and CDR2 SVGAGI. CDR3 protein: CASSYRVAGRDNEQFF. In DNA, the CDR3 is TGTGCCAGCAGTTACCGGGTAGCGGGAAGGGACAATGAGCAGTTCTTC.

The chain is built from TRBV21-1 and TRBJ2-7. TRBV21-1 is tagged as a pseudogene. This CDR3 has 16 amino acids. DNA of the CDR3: TGTGCCAGCAGCATCCAGAGGACGACAATTGTTCTCGAGCAGTACGTC. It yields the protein CASSIQRTTIVLEQYV.